Detailed here is one TCR beta chain. Its specificity is unknown. This sample stems from a study of blood T cells in healthy people across ages. General study results and limits: From one million sequenced T cells, diversity estimates were lower bounds. Because donor CMV status was unknown, expanded clonotype changes were possibly confounded. Long-lived donors had more naive CD4+ cells and higher diversity than aged donors.

V was pared by 5 bases and J by 2 bases, with 10 bases between. Looked up from germline, CDR1 is SGHTA and CDR2 is FQGTGA. CDR3 length: 15 amino acids. Primers used in a second PCR of about 7 to 12 cycles were a sample-barcoded 5' primer and a J-beta primer mix. From the 5' RACE reads, TCRdb called clonotypes with MiXCR, one entry per CDR3 protein. The sample yields roughly 720,000 distinct CDR3 sequences, 53% seen once. The clonotype was recovered from a man older than 75 in good health. Specimen: blood. The chain carries TRBV7-3 and TRBJ2-6, with a tentative D call TRBD1 (5 bases). This CDR3 is CASSQGRPGANVLTF. CDR3 DNA sequence: TGTGCCAGCAGCCAGGGAAGGCCTGGGGCCAACGTCCTGACTTTC.